These T cell receptor beta chains were read from a single sample in a study of OX40 agonist ivuxolimab in advanced cancers. Clones were sequenced by immunoSEQ multiplex PCR, and TCRdb holds only the in-frame ones, with some missing. The sample has roughly 14,000 clones, 64% seen once; the top ten hold approximately 8.4%. The sample consisted of CD4+ or CD8+ T cells sorted from blood, taken in a trial of the OX40 agonist ivuxolimab. The source is an adult with an advanced solid tumor such as melanoma, head and neck, liver or kidney cancer. Both conserved end residues are part of each CDR3. A D gene is named only where the DNA matches it firmly. Expanded clones get a size class; other rows say once, few or many, or leave the size out.

J gene	V gene	D gene	CDR3 length	clone size	CDR3 DNA	CDR3 protein
TRBJ2-7	TRBV29-1	.	14	.	TGCAGCGTTGCCGGGAGACAAATAGGCTACGAGCAGTACTTC	CSVAGRQIGYEQYF
TRBJ1-2	TRBV10-3	.	14	once	TGTGCCGTCGGGAAGGCAGGCGCCTTCTATGGCTACACCTTC	CAVGKAGAFYGYTF
TRBJ2-7	TRBV5-4	.	12	.	TGTGCCAGCAGCTATACAGGGATCGAGCAGTACTTC	CASSYTGIEQYF
TRBJ2-7	TRBV19	TRBD1	13	.	TGTGCCAGTAGTTTGGGACAGGGCTCCGAGCAGTACTTC	CASSLGQGSEQYF
TRBJ1-5	TRBV15	.	14	few	TGTGCCACCAGCAGAGCCTACCTTCGGCAGCCCCAGCATTTT	CATSRAYLRQPQHF
TRBJ2-1	TRBV11-1	.	14	.	TGTGCCAGCAGCTTAGACGGTACCTACAATGAGCAGTTCTTC	CASSLDGTYNEQFF
TRBJ2-7	TRBV11-2	.	14	few	TGCGCCAGCAGCCAGGCGTGGCAGGGCTACGAGCAGTACTTC	CASSQAWQGYEQYF
TRBJ1-4	TRBV11-2	TRBD1	18	.	TGTGCCAGCAGCTTAACCGGGACAGCCCTGAGGCTAAATGAAAAACTGTTTTTT	CASSLTGTALRLNEKLFF
TRBJ2-7	TRBV4-1	.	12	few	TGCGCCAGCAGCCATGGAGGGCCCGAGCAGTACTTC	CASSHGGPEQYF
TRBJ2-7	TRBV19	.	16	.	TGTGCCAGTAGTTCCTTCGCGGGGACGAGCTCCTACGAGCAGTACTTC	CASSSFAGTSSYEQYF
TRBJ2-7	TRBV11-2	.	13	.	TGTGCCAGCAGCTTAGGAGAGTCCTACGAGCAGTACTTC	CASSLGESYEQYF
TRBJ1-6	TRBV6-5	.	12	.	TGTGCCAGCAGTCCACCCGATTCACCCCTCCACTTT	CASSPPDSPLHF
TRBJ2-2	TRBV19	.	16	.	TGTGCCAGTAGTTCTCGGTCGACAGGGAACACCGGGGAGCTGTTTTTT	CASSSRSTGNTGELFF
TRBJ2-1	TRBV7-8	.	20	.	TGTGCCAGCAGCTTATCCGTCACACAGAACCCCCGGGACACCTACAATGAGCAGTTCTTC	CASSLSVTQNPRDTYNEQFF
TRBJ2-3	TRBV5-1	TRBD2	17	.	TGCGCCAGCAGCTTGGGCGGACTAGCGGGGTTGACAGATACGCAGTATTTT	CASSLGGLAGLTDTQYF
TRBJ2-1	TRBV10-3	TRBD2	15	.	TGTGCCATCAGGAACCTAGCGGGGGGCTACAATGAGCAGTTCTTC	CAIRNLAGGYNEQFF
TRBJ2-1	TRBV7-3	.	16	.	TGTGCCAGCAGCTTAGGGGCGGGACAATCATACAATGAGCAGTTCTTC	CASSLGAGQSYNEQFF
TRBJ1-1	TRBV5-8	.	11	.	TGTGCCAGCAGTCTAGGGCTTGAAGCTTTCTTT	CASSLGLEAFF
TRBJ2-2	TRBV2	.	14	.	TGTGCCAGCGGCCTTTCAGTTGTACCCGGGGAGCTGTTTTTT	CASGLSVVPGELFF
TRBJ2-7	TRBV6-5	TRBD1	14	few	TGTGCCAGCAGTCGAACCGGGACAGGGTTCGAGCAGTACTTC	CASSRTGTGFEQYF
TRBJ2-7	TRBV2	.	11	.	TGTGCCAGCGGAAGCTCCTACGAGCAGTACTTC	CASGSSYEQYF
TRBJ2-1	TRBV7-9	TRBD2	15	few	TGTGCCAGCAGCCCGACTAGCGGAAGGGAAAATGAGCAGTTCTTC	CASSPTSGRENEQFF
TRBJ1-1	TRBV19	.	13	.	TGTGCCAGTAGTATTCAGGGTTACACTGAAGCTTTCTTT	CASSIQGYTEAFF
TRBJ2-5	TRBV6-5	.	15	.	TGTGCCAGCAGTTATCGGACGACGGGTAGGGGGGCCCAGTACTTC	CASSYRTTGRGAQYF
TRBJ2-3	TRBV4-2	.	17	.	TGTGCCAGCAGCCAGACAACGGACTACAAAGCGACAGATACGCAGTATTTT	CASSQTTDYKATDTQYF
TRBJ2-7	TRBV4-1	TRBD1	14	.	TGCGCCAGCAGCCTAGGACAGGCTCGGTACGAGCAGTACTTC	CASSLGQARYEQYF
TRBJ2-1	TRBV28	TRBD1	15	few	TGTGCCAGCAGTCCTGGACAGGGGGCATACAATGAGCAGTTCTTC	CASSPGQGAYNEQFF
TRBJ2-5	TRBV7-2	.	13	.	TGTGCCAGCAGCTTGAACTCTCTGGAGACCCAGTACTTC	CASSLNSLETQYF
TRBJ1-5	TRBV19	.	15	few	TGTGCCAGTAGCCCCCAGAGTTATAGCAATCAGCCCCAGCATTTT	CASSPQSYSNQPQHF
TRBJ2-7	TRBV6-1	TRBD1	12	.	TGTGCCACAAGACAGGGAACCTACGAGCAGTACTTC	CATRQGTYEQYF
TRBJ2-3	TRBV29-1	.	15	few	TGCAGCGTGGAACGGACAGCAACTAGCACAGATACGCAGTATTTT	CSVERTATSTDTQYF
TRBJ1-5	TRBV9	.	14	.	TGTGCCAGCAGCGTAGACGATAGCAATCCGCCCCAGCACTTT	CASSVDDSNPPQHF
TRBJ2-4	TRBV6-5	.	12	once	TGTGCCAGCAGTTACTCGGATCACATTCAGTACTTC	CASSYSDHIQYF
TRBJ1-5	TRBV27	.	15	.	TGTGCCAGCAGTTTATGGGGTTATAGCAATCAGCCCCAGCATTTT	CASSLWGYSNQPQHF